This T cell receptor beta chain was identified during a study of control samples from healthy donors and cancer patients. V was trimmed by 7 bases and J by 2 bases, leaving 18 bases between them. The CDR3 length is 16 residues. Germline CDR1 and CDR2: MRHNA and SNTAGT. Clones were sequenced by immunoSEQ multiplex PCR, and TCRdb holds only the in-frame ones, with some missing. The table shows more than 100,000 clones, with 88% occurring only once. Sequencing was carried out using blood. The sequence was obtained from a man aged 35 to 55 in good health. This chain connects TRBV6-4 to TRBJ2-4; TRBD1 is a possible D gene (6 bases). CDR3 coding DNA: TGTGCCAGCATTCCTGGCATACAGGGTTCCAAAAACATTCAGTACTTC. It yields the protein CASIPGIQGSKNIQYF.